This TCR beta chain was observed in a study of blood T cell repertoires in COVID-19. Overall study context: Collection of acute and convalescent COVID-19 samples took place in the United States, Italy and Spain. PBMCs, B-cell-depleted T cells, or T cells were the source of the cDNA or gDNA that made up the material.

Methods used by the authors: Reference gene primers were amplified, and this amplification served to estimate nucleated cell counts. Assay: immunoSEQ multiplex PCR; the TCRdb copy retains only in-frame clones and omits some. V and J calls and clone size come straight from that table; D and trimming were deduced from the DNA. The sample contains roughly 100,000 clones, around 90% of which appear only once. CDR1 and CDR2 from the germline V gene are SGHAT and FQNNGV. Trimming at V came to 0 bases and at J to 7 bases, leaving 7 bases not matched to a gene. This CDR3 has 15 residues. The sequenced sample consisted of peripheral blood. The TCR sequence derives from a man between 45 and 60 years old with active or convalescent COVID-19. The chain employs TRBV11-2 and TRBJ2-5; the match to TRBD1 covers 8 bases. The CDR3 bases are TGTGCCAGCAGCTTAGATTGGGCAGGGGGCACGACCCAGTACTTC. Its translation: CASSLDWAGGTTQYF.